The 7 T cell receptor beta chains below come from one sample, sequenced in a study of OX40 agonist ivuxolimab in advanced cancers. TCRdb keeps only in-frame clones here, not all; method: immunoSEQ multiplex PCR. The repertoire holds roughly 57,000 clones, with more than 75% as singletons. Sequenced material: CD4+ or CD8+ T cells sorted from blood, taken in a trial of the OX40 agonist ivuxolimab. The source of these receptors is an adult with an advanced solid tumor such as melanoma, head and neck, liver or kidney cancer.

The chain uses TRBV27 and TRBJ2-7; 7 positions agree with TRBD2. After removal of 3 bases from V and 3 bases from J, the junction contained 11 bases not matched to a gene. The CDR3 loop spans 16 amino acids. Germline CDR1 and CDR2: MNHEY and SMNVEV (reference sequence). The CDR3 sequence: CASSFWNAGVSYEQYF. The CDR3 nucleotides are TGTGCCAGCAGTTTTTGGAATGCGGGAGTAAGCTACGAGCAGTACTTC.

V and J are TRBV6-4 and TRBJ2-3; TRBD1 matches 7 bases. The CDR3 has 14 residues. J was trimmed by 4 bases and V by 6 bases; bases with no gene match: 7. Germline CDR1 and CDR2: MRHNA and SNTAGT. The CDR3 DNA follows: TGTGCCAGCAGCTTACGACAGGGTCCAGATACGCAGTATTTT. Its protein is CASSLRQGPDTQYF.

This clone was recorded once. V is TRBV28 and J is TRBJ2-5; 14 positions agree with TRBD2. This CDR3 is 18 amino acids long. Germline trimming cut 9 bases from V and 3 bases from J; bases unmatched to any gene: 15. Germline V lookup: CDR1 MDHEN, CDR2 SYDVKM. The CDR3 region is CARKMTSGRAHIEETQYF. The CDR3 nucleotides are TGTGCCAGAAAGATGACTAGCGGGAGGGCGCATATCGAAGAGACCCAGTACTTC.

The V gene is TRBV4-1, the J gene TRBJ1-6; D remains ambiguous. Per germline, CDR1 MGHRA and CDR2 YSYEKL. The CDR3 is 17 residues long. V lost 5 bases and J lost 0, with 14 bases in between. As DNA, the CDR3 is TGCGCCAGCAGCGATCCGGGTAAAAGCTCCTATAATTCACCCCTCCACTTT. Its protein is CASSDPGKSSYNSPLHF.

This chain links TRBV9 with TRBJ2-1; D is possibly TRBD1 (5 bases). V was clipped by 4 bases and J by 0 bases, with 17 bases between them. Looked up from germline, CDR1 is SGDLS and CDR2 is YYNGEE. This CDR3 spans 17 amino acids. The CDR3 loop is CASSPFLARVSYNEQFF. CDR3 sequence (DNA): TGTGCCAGCAGCCCCTTTTTAGCCAGGGTCTCCTACAATGAGCAGTTCTTC. Drawing the rest from reference TRBV9 and TRBJ2-1, the complete variable domain is DSGVTQTPKHLITATGQRVTLRCSPRSGDLSVYWYQQSLDQGLQFLIQYYNGEERAKGNILERFSAQQFPDLHSELNLSSLELGDSALYFCASSPFLARVSYNEQFFGPGTRLTVL.

This rearrangement joins TRBV13 to TRBJ1-1; 9 positions agree with TRBD1. V lost 0 bases to trimming and J lost 8 bases; unmatched junction nucleotides: 10. Germline V gives CDR1 PRHDT, CDR2 FYEKMQ (reference sequence). The CDR3 sequence is 16 residues long. CDR3 coding DNA: TGTGCCAGCAGCTTAGGATACGGGACAGGGTCATACGAAGCTTTCTTT. Residues: CASSLGYGTGSYEAFF.

CDR3 nucleotides: TGCGCCAGCAGCTGGGGACTAGCGGGAGAGTACGGGGAGCTGTTTTTT. Its translation: CASSWGLAGEYGELFF. The chain has TRBV5-1 and TRBJ2-2; 14 bases are a match to TRBD2. Per germline, CDR1 SGHRS and CDR2 YFSETQ. The J segment lost 7 bases and the V segment lost 3 bases, leaving 5 bases of the junction unmatched. The CDR3 loop spans 16 amino acids.